This TCR beta chain was profiled in a study of blood T cell repertoires in COVID-19. Looking at the study overall: Samples came from the United States, Italy and Spain, spanning acute and convalescent COVID-19.

V was shortened by 3 bases and J by 5 bases, with 16 bases between the two germline ends. Germline CDR1 and CDR2: MNHEY and SVGAGI. The CDR3 contains 15 residues. Data came from immunoSEQ multiplex PCR; TCRdb stores just in-frame clones and leaves some out. Among almost 80,000 clones, about 93% were seen once, and the ten largest hold roughly 0.78%. This receptor was taken from a woman older than 75 with acute or convalescent COVID-19. Input material: peripheral blood. The V call is TRBV6-5, the J call TRBJ1-2; TRBD1 is a possible D gene (6 bases). DNA of the CDR3: TGTGCCAGCAGTTATTCGGGACATCAAGTGTATGGCTACACCTTC. Protein sequence: CASSYSGHQVYGYTF.